This record covers a single T cell receptor beta chain. Its target is not known. The data stem from a study of T cell responses to AZD1222 COVID-19 vaccine. Study details: Pooled in the analysis were second doses at about 4 or about 12 weeks. Study-level findings and limits: It should be noted that donors were predominantly white British and more often female, and clonal diversity was possibly underestimated. Repertoire sampling occurred only after the peak T cell response. Spike-specific TCR breadth rose after two AZD1222 doses, and depth rose as well.

Unmatched junction bases numbered 9, after V lost 4 bases and J lost 3 bases. Germline-derived CDR1 and CDR2 are GTSNPN and SVGIG (reference sequence). This CDR3 comprises 16 residues. Some clones are missing from TCRdb's copy, which holds only in-frame ones; the method was immunoSEQ multiplex PCR. The repertoire holds some 140,000 clones, about nine tenths seen once, with 15% to 20% in the top ten. The sequences come from peripheral blood, collected on day 0 of AZD1222 vaccination. V gene TRBV30 combines with J gene TRBJ1-3, with 10 bases matching TRBD1. This receptor was taken from an adult in good health. CDR3 loop: CAWKLFGTGVGNTIYF. The CDR3 coding sequence is TGTGCCTGGAAATTGTTTGGGACAGGGGTTGGAAACACCATATATTTT.